Given below is one TCR beta chain in context. Its antigen is as yet unknown. Naive CD8 cells lacked CD45RO, underwent positive selection for CCR7 and left out terminally differentiated effector memory CD45RA+ cells. The donor cohort consisted entirely of Caucasian adults residing in Nashville, Tennessee. This record comes from a study of shared clonotypes between healthy human individuals. Points from the study as a whole: Across subsets, estimated richness was generally greater for naive than for memory populations.

CDR1 and CDR2 from the germline V gene are MNHEY and SVGAGI. The CDR3 loop spans 16 amino acids. V lost 2 bases and J lost 3, with 17 bases in between. The repertoire was sequenced with immunoSEQ multiplex PCR; TCRdb's copy has only in-frame clones and lacks some. The sample carries approximately 840,000 clones, about 97% recorded once. This sequence originates from a man aged 25 to 40 in good health. The chain employs TRBV6-5 and TRBJ2-7; weak D call: TRBD1 (6 bases). Sequencing was done on a sample of naive CD8+ T cells sorted from blood. The CDR3: CASSYLPGDLNYEQYF. DNA of the CDR3: TGTGCCAGCAGTTACCTCCCAGGGGATCTTAACTACGAGCAGTACTTC.